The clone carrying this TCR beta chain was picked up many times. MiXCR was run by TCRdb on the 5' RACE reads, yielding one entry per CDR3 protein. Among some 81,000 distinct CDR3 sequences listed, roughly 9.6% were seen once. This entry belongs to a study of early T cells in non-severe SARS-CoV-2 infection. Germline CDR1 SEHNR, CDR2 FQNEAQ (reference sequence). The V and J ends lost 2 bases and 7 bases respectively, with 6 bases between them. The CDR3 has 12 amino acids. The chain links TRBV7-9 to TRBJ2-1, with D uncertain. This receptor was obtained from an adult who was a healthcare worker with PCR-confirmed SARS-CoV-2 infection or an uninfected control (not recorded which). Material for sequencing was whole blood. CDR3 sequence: CASSLKANEQFF. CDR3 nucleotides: TGTGCCAGCAGCTTAAAGGCTAATGAGCAGTTCTTC.